Below, 6 T cell receptor beta chains from the same sample are listed, as sequenced in a study of human T cells and chemical hapten exposure. TCRdb fed the RACE reads into MiXCR, producing one record per CDR3 protein. The sample yields some 79,000 distinct CDR3 sequences, less than 11% seen once. Sample time point: patch test 2, 6 weeks after DPC sensitization. As for treatment: therapeutic diphenylcyclopropenone sensitization with weekly scalp DPC. The source was whole blood, collected in connection with sensitization to the hapten diphenylcyclopropenone (DPC). Receptors originate from a woman aged 45-65 years with alopecia areata. Some clones in this sample may be carry-over from other donors' samples.

The J gene is TRBJ2-5, the V gene TRBV12-3 or TRBV12-4; TRBD1 aligns across 10 bases. Unmatched junction bases numbered 4, after V lost 0 bases and J lost 3 bases. This CDR3 spans 16 amino acids. CDR3 coding DNA: TGTGCCAGCAGTTTAGCGACAGGGGGCGTAAAAGAGACCCAGTACTTC. It codes for CASSLATGGVKETQYF.

This clonotype was detected only a few times. The chain couples TRBV11-2 to TRBJ2-3, with 7 positions matching TRBD1. The germline V gene has CDR1 SGHAT and CDR2 FQNNGV. V lost 3 bases to trimming and J lost 4 bases; unmatched junction nucleotides: 7. The CDR3 has 15 amino acids. The CDR3 DNA follows: TGTGCCAGCAGCTTGCTAGGGGGCTTCGCAGATACGCAGTATTTT. Amino acid sequence: CASSLLGGFADTQYF.

The chain is built from TRBV5-6 and TRBJ2-7; weak D call: TRBD2 (5 bases). Trimming took off 3 bases at V and 6 bases at J, with 13 bases between the two ends. Germline V gene data show CDR1 as SGHDT and CDR2 as YYEEEE. CDR3 size: 13 residues. CDR3 DNA: TGTGCCAGCAGCTCCTTTAGGACTGGCGAGCAGTACTTC. Its translation is CASSSFRTGEQYF.

This clonotype appeared many times. The chain carries TRBV29-1 and TRBJ2-1; D tentatively reads TRBD1 or TRBD2 (5 bases each). This CDR3 has 13 amino acids. Trimming cost V 6 bases and J 4 bases, with 13 bases left between them. Germline V gene lookup returns CDR1 SQVTM and CDR2 ANQGSEA. The CDR3 bases are TGCAGCGTCGGCGAGGGGTTTTACAATGAGCAGTTCTTC. The encoded protein is CSVGEGFYNEQFF.

This clonotype was seen ten or more times. The chain uses TRBV9 and TRBJ2-2; D possibly corresponds to TRBD2 (5 bases). The CDR3 has 16 amino acids. Germline CDR1 and CDR2: SGDLS and YYNGEE. The V and J ends lost 4 bases and 4 bases respectively, with 17 bases between them. The CDR3 is CASSPRVGVGTGELFF. CDR3 bases: TGTGCCAGCAGCCCTCGAGTCGGGGTCGGCACCGGGGAGCTGTTTTTT.

V usage is TRBV12-3 or TRBV12-4 and J usage is TRBJ1-2; no reliable D call. The CDR3 extends over 14 amino acids. The V end lost 6 bases, the J end lost 3 bases, and 14 bases lay between the germline ends. Written as DNA, the CDR3 is TGTGCCAGCAGCCCAGCTGCCCAATACTATGGCTACACCTTC. Translating it yields CASSPAAQYYGYTF.